This T cell receptor (beta chain) was found in a study of HIV-infected patients and healthy controls. The CDR3 has 15 residues. With 6 bases removed from V and 2 bases from J, the gap between germline ends came to 11 bases. The sample holds a few counts of this clonotype. TCRdb reanalysed the 5' RACE reads using MiXCR and keeps one entry per CDR3 protein. The sample comprises some 67,000 distinct CDR3 sequences, around 16% of which are singletons, and approximately 5.2% rests with the top ten. The receptor comes from a human donor in good health. The V call is TRBV12-3 or TRBV12-4, the J call TRBJ2-6; D unclear. The sample taken for sequencing was CD4+ T cells from blood. CDR3 loop: CASRSQTTGANVLTF. The CDR3 nucleotides are TGTGCCAGCAGATCGCAGACCACTGGGGCCAACGTCCTGACTTTC.